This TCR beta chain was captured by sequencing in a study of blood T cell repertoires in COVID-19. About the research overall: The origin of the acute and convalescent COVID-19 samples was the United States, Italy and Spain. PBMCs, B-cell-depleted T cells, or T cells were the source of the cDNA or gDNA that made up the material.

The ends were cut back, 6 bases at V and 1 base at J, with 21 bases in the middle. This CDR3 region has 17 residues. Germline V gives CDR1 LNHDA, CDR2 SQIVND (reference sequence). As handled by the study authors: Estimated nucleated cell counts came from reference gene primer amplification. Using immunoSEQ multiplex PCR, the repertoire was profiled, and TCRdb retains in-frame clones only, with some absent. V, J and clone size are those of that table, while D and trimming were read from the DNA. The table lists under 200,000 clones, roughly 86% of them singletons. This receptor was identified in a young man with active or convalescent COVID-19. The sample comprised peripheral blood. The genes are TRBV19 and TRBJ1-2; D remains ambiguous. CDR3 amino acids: CASRGNRRARNNYGYTF. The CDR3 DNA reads TGTGCCAGTAGGGGAAACCGGCGGGCCAGAAATAACTATGGCTACACCTTC.